Following are 31 T cell receptor beta chains from one sample sequenced in a study of neoadjuvant anti-PD-1 for oral cavity cancer. Assay used: immunoSEQ multiplex PCR; TCRdb lists only in-frame clones, some missing. Among 14,000 or so clones listed, about 61% were seen once. The sequences come from PBMCs, collected before nivolumab (anti-PD-1) treatment. The receptor source for this set is a person between 35 and 79 years old with oral cavity squamous cell carcinoma.

The chain recombines TRBV27 with TRBJ2-7, with no clear D. Germline V CDR1 and CDR2: MNHEY, SMNVEV (reference sequence). Deletions cut 6 bases from V and 0 bases from J, with 9 bases between. CDR3 length: 13 residues. CDR3 bases: TGTGCCAGCAGGTTCGGCTTCTCCTACGAGCAGTACTTC. Translated: CASRFGFSYEQYF.

This clone was found a few times. V is TRBV10-1 and J is TRBJ1-1, with D possibly matching TRBD1 (5 bases). CDR1 and CDR2 from the germline V gene are WNHNN and SYGVQD (reference sequence). This CDR3 has 14 amino acids. V lost 5 bases, J lost 0 bases, and 10 bases lay in between. CDR3 sequence reads: CASSLDTLNTEAFF. CDR3 bases: TGCGCCAGCAGTCTGGACACTTTGAACACTGAAGCTTTCTTT.

V and J are TRBV7-9 and TRBJ2-1, with D possibly being TRBD1 (6 bases). The CDR3 sequence is 15 residues long. V dropped 3 bases and J dropped 1 base, with 10 bases sitting between them. Germline CDR1 reads SEHNR; CDR2 reads FQNEAQ (reference sequence). The CDR3 coding sequence is TGTGCCAGCAGCTTGAAGGGGGTATCCTACAATGAGCAGTTCTTC. Translating it yields CASSLKGVSYNEQFF.

The chain couples TRBV6-4 to TRBJ2-3, with TRBD1 matching 8 bases. The CDR3 has 15 residues. Germline-derived CDR1 and CDR2 are MRHNA and SNTAGT. V lost 3 bases and J lost 1; bases outside the gene matches: 3. The CDR3 protein is CASSENRGGTDTQYF. CDR3 in DNA: TGTGCCAGCAGTGAAAACAGGGGGGGCACAGATACGCAGTATTTT.

This clone was found a few times. J is TRBJ1-3 and V is TRBV5-1; D is unclear. CDR1 is SGHRS, CDR2 YFSETQ, per germline. Trimming left V 2 bases short and J 0 bases short, with 12 bases between. There are 16 residues in the CDR3. CDR3 DNA: TGCGCCAGCAGCTTTGAGGAGGGAACCTCTGGAAACACCATATATTTT. This codes for CASSFEEGTSGNTIYF.

To note about this clone: One end of the junction varies from germline; a read error may be responsible. The V gene is TRBV7-7, the J gene TRBJ2-2; TRBD2 matches at 9 bases. CDR3 size: 17 residues. In germline, CDR1 is SSHAT, CDR2 FNYEAQ (reference sequence). CDR3 amino acids: CASSLGGLAGRGEELFF. In nucleotides, the CDR3 is TGTGCTAGCAGCTTAGGCGGTCTAGCGGGAAGAGGGGAGGAGCTGTTTTTT.

This chain joins TRBV6-6 and TRBJ1-2, with TRBD1 identical over 7 bases. There are 15 residues in the CDR3. Looked up from germline, CDR1 is MNHNY and CDR2 is SVGAGI (reference sequence). V was pared by 0 bases and J by 7 bases, with 8 bases of the junction left unmatched. The CDR3 protein is CASSYSETGSGGYTF. CDR3 DNA sequence: TGTGCCAGCAGTTACTCGGAGACAGGGTCCGGTGGCTACACCTTC.

This chain uses TRBV29-1 with TRBJ1-1; a possible D gene is TRBD1 (6 bases). The germline V gene has CDR1 SQVTM and CDR2 ANQGSEA. The CDR3 is 12 amino acids. V was shortened by 6 bases and J by 4 bases, with 12 bases between the two germline ends. The CDR3 region is CSVIQGATEAFF. CDR3 nucleotides: TGCAGCGTAATACAGGGTGCCACTGAAGCTTTCTTT.

The CDR3: CASSQGESYNEQFF. The DNA for the CDR3 is TGTGCCAGCAGCCAGGGGGAGTCCTACAATGAGCAGTTCTTC. V usage is TRBV5-6 and J usage is TRBJ2-1, with 7 bases fitting TRBD1. Germline CDR1 is SGHDT and CDR2 is YYEEEE. The CDR3 spans 14 residues. Trimming cost V 4 bases and J 1 base; bases outside gene matches: 2.

The rearrangement links TRBV28 to TRBJ2-2; D not certain. V was trimmed by 5 bases and J by 7 bases, leaving 14 bases between them. CDR3 size: 14 residues. Germline lookup yields CDR1 MDHEN and CDR2 SYDVKM. The CDR3 DNA is TGTGCCAGCAGTCCGTCCTTCGGAATCGGGGAGCTGTTTTTT. Encoded protein: CASSPSFGIGELFF.

The chain joins TRBV10-3 to TRBJ2-1, with TRBD2 identical over 13 bases. V lost 4 bases, J lost 7 bases, and 4 bases stayed unmatched. Germline V lookup: CDR1 ENHRY, CDR2 SYGVKD. CDR3 length: 15 amino acids. The CDR3 region is CAISGGLAGSNEQFF. CDR3 DNA sequence: TGTGCCATCAGTGGGGGACTAGCGGGGAGTAATGAGCAGTTCTTC.

This CDR3 is CASNSRGAGEAFF. The CDR3 DNA reads TGCGCCAGCAACTCCCGGGGAGCGGGTGAAGCTTTCTTT. The chain links TRBV5-1 to TRBJ1-1; D gene uncertain. This CDR3 has 13 amino acids. Deletions cut 6 bases from V and 7 bases from J, with 16 bases between. Germline-derived CDR1 and CDR2 are SGHRS and YFSETQ.

The rearrangement links TRBV7-6 to TRBJ1-1, with 8 positions matching TRBD1. This CDR3 contains 14 residues. Trimming cost V 7 bases and J 0 bases; bases outside gene matches: 4. The germline V gene encodes CDR1 SGHVS and CDR2 FNYEAQ. The CDR3 DNA follows: TGTGCCAGCACCCCGGACAGGGTGAACACTGAAGCTTTCTTT. It encodes CASTPDRVNTEAFF. The variable domain in full, completed from reference TRBV7-6 and TRBJ1-1, reads GAGVSQSPRYKVTKRGQDVALRCDPISGHVSLYWYRQALGQGPEFLTYFNYEAQQDKSGLPNDRFSAERPEGSISTLTIQRTEQRDSAMYRCASTPDRVNTEAFFGQGTRLTVV.

This clone was picked up a small number of times. The chain uses TRBV7-9 and TRBJ1-2; 10 bases fit TRBD1. The V segment lost 5 bases and the J segment 8 bases; nucleotides outside the gene matches: 2. The CDR3 totals 12 residues. Germline V gene data show CDR1 as SEHNR and CDR2 as FQNEAQ (reference sequence). This CDR3 is CASSRDRGGYTF. CDR3 sequence (DNA): TGTGCCAGCAGCCGGGACAGGGGCGGCTACACCTTC. Together with reference TRBV7-9 and TRBJ1-2, the CDR3 gives the full variable domain: DTGVSQNPRHKITKRGQNVTFRCDPISEHNRLYWYRQTLGQGPEFLTYFQNEAQLEKSRLLSDRFSAERPKGSFSTLEIQRTEQGDSAMYLCASSRDRGGYTFGSGTRLTVV.

V gene TRBV10-2 combines with J gene TRBJ2-2; possible D gene TRBD1, 6 bases. The germline CDR1 and CDR2 sequences are WSHSY and SAAADI. V dropped 7 bases and J dropped 2 bases, with 11 bases sitting between them. CDR3 length: 14 amino acids. In nucleotides, the CDR3 is TGCGCCAGCACTGGGACACTCAACACCGGGGAGCTGTTTTTT. The encoded protein is CASTGTLNTGELFF.

This chain joins TRBV6-5 and TRBJ2-7, with D tentatively TRBD1 (5 bases). V was clipped by 4 bases and J by 2 bases, with 12 bases between them. Germline lookup yields CDR1 MNHEY and CDR2 SVGAGI. CDR3 size: 14 residues. Here the CDR3 reads CASSFGHRTYEQYF. Here the CDR3 DNA reads TGTGCCAGCAGTTTTGGACATCGGACCTACGAGCAGTACTTC.

J is TRBJ1-5 and V is TRBV5-6, with D perhaps TRBD1 (6 bases). From germline, CDR1 is SGHDT and CDR2 YYEEEE. Trimming pared 4 bases from V and 4 bases from J, leaving 18 bases between. The CDR3 loop spans 16 amino acids. The CDR3: CASSLLHREPNQPQHF. Here the CDR3 DNA reads TGTGCCAGCAGCCTACTACACAGGGAGCCAAATCAGCCCCAGCATTTT.

The V call is TRBV11-2, the J call TRBJ1-1; TRBD1 matches 8 bases. The V segment lost 5 bases and the J segment 5 bases; nucleotides outside the gene matches: 10. The CDR3 runs to 15 residues. Germline-derived CDR1 and CDR2 are SGHAT and FQNNGV. The DNA of the CDR3 is TGTGCCAGCAGCAGTCAGGGGGCCTCGGGGACTGAAGCTTTCTTT. Its protein product is CASSSQGASGTEAFF. The whole variable domain, remainder taken from reference TRBV11-2 and TRBJ1-1, is EAGVAQSPRYKIIEKRQSVAFWCNPISGHATLYWYQQILGQGPKLLIQFQNNGVVDDSQLPKDRFSAERLKGVDSTLKIQPAKLEDSAVYLCASSSQGASGTEAFFGQGTRLTVV.

This chain links TRBV28 with TRBJ1-1; 7 bases are a match to TRBD1. In germline, CDR1 is MDHEN, CDR2 SYDVKM. The ends lost 5 bases at V and 5 bases at J; junction bases unmatched: 5. The CDR3 spans 13 residues. The CDR3 bases are TGTGCCAGCAGTCCGGCGGACAGGACTGAAGCTTTCTTT. Translation: CASSPADRTEAFF.

The chain has TRBV11-2 and TRBJ1-4; 8 bases are a match to TRBD1. The CDR3 covers 16 residues. Germline values: CDR1 SGHAT, CDR2 FQNNGV. V trimming: 5 bases; J trimming: 7 bases; junction bases outside the gene matches: 12. The CDR3 DNA reads as TGTGCCAGCAGCCCCTTGTCCAGGGGGCGCGTTGAAAAACTGTTTTTT. Encoded protein: CASSPLSRGRVEKLFF.

There are a few counts of this clone. The rearrangement uses TRBV5-1 and TRBJ1-1; D not certain. The ends were cut back, 1 base at V and 1 base at J, with 11 bases in the middle. Germline lookup yields CDR1 SGHRS and CDR2 YFSETQ. The CDR3 spans 15 residues. CDR3 protein: CASSLRGYGNTEAFF. The CDR3 nucleotides read TGCGCCAGCAGCTTGCGGGGATATGGGAACACTGAAGCTTTCTTT.

CDR3 bases: TGCGCCAGCAGTGATACAGCTAGGGACACTGAAGCTTTCTTT. This translates into CASSDTARDTEAFF. V and J are TRBV10-2 and TRBJ1-1; D call uncertain. The CDR3 has 14 residues. Between the trimmed V and J ends, which lost 3 bases and 3 bases, there was a span of 11 bases. CDR1 is WSHSY and CDR2 is SAAADI in the germline V gene.

The chain employs TRBV30 and TRBJ2-3, with D maybe TRBD2 (7 bases). This CDR3 region has 14 residues. Trimming stripped 5 bases from V and 3 bases from J, with 15 bases between. Germline lookup yields CDR1 GTSNPN and CDR2 SVGIG (reference sequence). The CDR3 is CAWGEGVGTDTQYF. CDR3 DNA: TGTGCCTGGGGGGAGGGGGTAGGGACAGATACGCAGTATTTT.

The V call is TRBV7-2, the J call TRBJ1-2, with D uncertain. This CDR3 is built from 12 residues. Between the trimmed V and J ends, which lost 5 bases and 2 bases, there was a span of 6 bases. Germline V CDR1 and CDR2: SGHTA, FQGNSA. For the CDR3, the DNA is TGTGCCAGCAGCGAGGACAACTATGGCTACACCTTC. Protein: CASSEDNYGYTF.

V and J are TRBV29-1 and TRBJ1-1; D is uncertain. This CDR3 has 11 residues. Germline CDR1 is SQVTM and CDR2 is ANQGSEA. Trimming shortened V by 5 bases and J by 0 bases, and 4 bases separated the two germline ends. The CDR3 sequence: CSVNLNTEAFF. CDR3 in DNA: TGCAGCGTTAATTTGAACACTGAAGCTTTCTTT. Full variable domain (rest looked up from reference TRBV29-1 and TRBJ1-1): SAVISQKPSRDICQRGTSLTIQCQVDSQVTMMFWYRQQPGQSLTLIATANQGSEATYESGFVIDKFPISRPNLTFSTLTVSNMSPEDSSIYLCSVNLNTEAFFGQGTRLTVV.

The V gene is TRBV19, the J gene TRBJ2-7; 11 bases line up with TRBD1. The CDR3 length is 15 residues. CDR1 is LNHDA and CDR2 is SQIVND in the germline V gene (reference sequence). The junction had 7 bases not matched to a gene; V was cut back by 4 bases and J by 5 bases. Written as DNA, the CDR3 is TGTGCCAGTAGTACCCGGGACAGGGGGTCCCACGAGCAGTACTTC. Translation gives CASSTRDRGSHEQYF.

V and J are TRBV6-6 and TRBJ1-4; maybe TRBD1 (5 bases). The germline CDR1 and CDR2 sequences are MNHNY and SVGAGI (reference sequence). This CDR3 spans 14 amino acids. V lost 6 bases to trimming and J lost 8 bases, with 16 bases between them. The DNA for the CDR3 is TGTGCCAGCAGCCCAGGGATCACGGGAGAAAAACTGTTTTTT. It yields the protein CASSPGITGEKLFF.

The chain uses TRBV7-9 and TRBJ1-6; D might be TRBD1 (5 bases). V dropped 1 base and J dropped 7 bases, with 11 bases sitting between them. The CDR3 extends over 15 amino acids. CDR1 is SEHNR and CDR2 is FQNEAQ in the germline V gene (reference sequence). CDR3 residues: CASSLVQGGNSPLHF. The CDR3 nucleotides are TGTGCCAGCAGCTTAGTTCAGGGCGGGAATTCACCCCTCCACTTT.

In this sample, this clone turned up a few times. This chain joins TRBV13 and TRBJ1-6, with TRBD1 matching over 8 bases. The CDR3 has 15 amino acids. V gave up 4 bases and J gave up 7 bases; unmatched junction bases: 6. Germline V gene data show CDR1 as PRHDT and CDR2 as FYEKMQ (reference sequence). The CDR3, as DNA: TGTGCCAGCAGCTCCCCAGGGGGCGAGAATTCACCCCTCCACTTT. It specifies CASSSPGGENSPLHF.

This chain joins TRBV2 and TRBJ2-7; the D call may be TRBD1 or TRBD2 (5 bases each). V lost 1 base to trimming and J lost 8 bases, with 6 bases between them. CDR1 SNHLY and CDR2 FYNNEI come from the germline V gene. The CDR3 covers 11 residues. CDR3 nucleotide sequence: TGTGCCAGCAGTGAAGTGGGACAGCAGTACTTC. It encodes CASSEVGQQYF.

The J gene is TRBJ2-1, the V gene TRBV2; 14 bases align to TRBD2. CDR3 length: 19 residues. V shed 6 bases and J 1 base; nucleotides not matched to a gene: 11. Germline V gene sequence: CDR1 SNHLY, CDR2 FYNNEI. This CDR3 is CASRGTSGSSLPSYNEQFF. The CDR3 DNA reads as TGTGCCAGCAGGGGGACTAGCGGGAGTTCATTACCGTCCTACAATGAGCAGTTCTTC.